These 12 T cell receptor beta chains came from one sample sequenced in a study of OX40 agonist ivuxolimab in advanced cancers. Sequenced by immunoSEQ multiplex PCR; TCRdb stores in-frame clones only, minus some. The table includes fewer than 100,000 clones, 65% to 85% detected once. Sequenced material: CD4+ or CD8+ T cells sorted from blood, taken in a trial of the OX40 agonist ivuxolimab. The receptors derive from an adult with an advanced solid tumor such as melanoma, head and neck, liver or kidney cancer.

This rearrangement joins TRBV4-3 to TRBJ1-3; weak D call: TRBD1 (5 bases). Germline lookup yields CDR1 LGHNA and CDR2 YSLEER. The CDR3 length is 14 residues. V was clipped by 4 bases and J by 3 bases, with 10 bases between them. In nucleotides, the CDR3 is TGCGCCAGCAGCCGGTCGGGGGGTGGAAACACCATATATTTT. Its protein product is CASSRSGGGNTIYF.

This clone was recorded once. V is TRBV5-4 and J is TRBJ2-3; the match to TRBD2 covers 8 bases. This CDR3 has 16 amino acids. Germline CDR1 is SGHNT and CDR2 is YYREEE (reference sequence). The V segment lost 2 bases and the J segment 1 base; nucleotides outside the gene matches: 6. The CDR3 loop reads CASSLRVTSGTDTQYF. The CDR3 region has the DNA TGTGCCAGCAGCTTACGGGTGACTAGCGGCACAGATACGCAGTATTTT.

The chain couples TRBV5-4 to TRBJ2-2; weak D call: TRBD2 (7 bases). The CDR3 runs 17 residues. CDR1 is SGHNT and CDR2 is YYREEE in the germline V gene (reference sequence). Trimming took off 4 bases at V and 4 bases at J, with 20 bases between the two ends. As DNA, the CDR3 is TGTGCCAGCAGCCGTTCCTTCGGGGGGCAAGGCACCGGGGAGCTGTTTTTT. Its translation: CASSRSFGGQGTGELFF.

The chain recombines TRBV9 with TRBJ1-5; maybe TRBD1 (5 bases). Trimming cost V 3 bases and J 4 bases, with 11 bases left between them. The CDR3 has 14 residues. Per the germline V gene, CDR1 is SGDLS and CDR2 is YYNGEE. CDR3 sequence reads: CASSEGTGNQPQHF. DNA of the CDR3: TGTGCCAGCAGCGAGGGGACGGGAAATCAGCCCCAGCATTTT.

CDR3 loop: CASSHGTSGVTDTQYF. The CDR3 nucleotides are TGTGCCAGCAGCCATGGGACTAGCGGGGTCACAGATACGCAGTATTTT. V usage is TRBV4-2 and J usage is TRBJ2-3; TRBD2 matches at 13 bases. The junction had 2 bases not matched to a gene; V was cut back by 3 bases and J by 2 bases. This CDR3 region has 16 residues. Germline CDR1 reads LGHNA; CDR2 reads YNFKEQ.

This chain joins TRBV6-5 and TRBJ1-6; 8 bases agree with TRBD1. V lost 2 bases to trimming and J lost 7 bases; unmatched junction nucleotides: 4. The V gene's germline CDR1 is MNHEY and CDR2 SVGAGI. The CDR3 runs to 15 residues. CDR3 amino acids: CASSYLGQGNSPLHF. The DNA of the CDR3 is TGTGCCAGCAGTTACCTTGGACAGGGAAATTCACCCCTCCACTTT.

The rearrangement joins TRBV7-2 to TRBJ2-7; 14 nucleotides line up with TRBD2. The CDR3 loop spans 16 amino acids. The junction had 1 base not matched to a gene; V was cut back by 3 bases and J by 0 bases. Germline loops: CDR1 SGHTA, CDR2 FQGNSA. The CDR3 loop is CASSLTSGRASYEQYF. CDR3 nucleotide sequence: TGTGCCAGCAGCTTGACTAGCGGGAGGGCCTCCTACGAGCAGTACTTC.

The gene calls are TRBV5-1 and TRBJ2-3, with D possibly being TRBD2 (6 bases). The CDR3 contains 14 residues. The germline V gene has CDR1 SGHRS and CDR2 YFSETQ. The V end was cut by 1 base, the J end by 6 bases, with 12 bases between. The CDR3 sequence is CASSLFGSGDTQYF. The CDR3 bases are TGCGCCAGCAGCTTGTTCGGAAGCGGGGATACGCAGTATTTT.

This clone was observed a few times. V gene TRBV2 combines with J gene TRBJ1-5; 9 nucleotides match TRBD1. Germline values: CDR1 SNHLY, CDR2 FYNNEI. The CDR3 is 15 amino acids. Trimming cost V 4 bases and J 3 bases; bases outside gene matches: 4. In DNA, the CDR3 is TGTGCCAGCAGTGGGACAGGGGCCGCCAATCAGCCCCAGCATTTT. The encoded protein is CASSGTGAANQPQHF.

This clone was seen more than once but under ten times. The CDR3 loop is CASSGTVYEQYF. The CDR3, as DNA: TGTGCCAGCAGCGGGACGGTCTACGAGCAGTACTTC. This chain uses TRBV28 with TRBJ2-7; TRBD1 or TRBD2 may be the D gene (5 bases each). V was shortened by 6 bases and J by 3 bases, with 9 bases between the two germline ends. The CDR3 consists of 12 residues. CDR1 is MDHEN and CDR2 is SYDVKM in the germline V gene.

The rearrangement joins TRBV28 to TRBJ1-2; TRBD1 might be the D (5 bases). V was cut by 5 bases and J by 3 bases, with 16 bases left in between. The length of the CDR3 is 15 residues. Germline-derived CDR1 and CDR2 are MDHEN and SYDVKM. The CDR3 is CASSPPRAGDYGYTF. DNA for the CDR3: TGTGCCAGCAGTCCCCCGAGGGCGGGGGACTATGGCTACACCTTC.

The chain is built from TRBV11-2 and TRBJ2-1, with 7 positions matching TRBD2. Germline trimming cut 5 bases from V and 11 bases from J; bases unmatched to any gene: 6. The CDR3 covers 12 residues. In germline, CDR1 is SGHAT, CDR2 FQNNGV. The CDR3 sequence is CASSTSGTKQFF. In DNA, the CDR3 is TGTGCCAGCAGCACCTCCGGGACTAAGCAGTTCTTC.